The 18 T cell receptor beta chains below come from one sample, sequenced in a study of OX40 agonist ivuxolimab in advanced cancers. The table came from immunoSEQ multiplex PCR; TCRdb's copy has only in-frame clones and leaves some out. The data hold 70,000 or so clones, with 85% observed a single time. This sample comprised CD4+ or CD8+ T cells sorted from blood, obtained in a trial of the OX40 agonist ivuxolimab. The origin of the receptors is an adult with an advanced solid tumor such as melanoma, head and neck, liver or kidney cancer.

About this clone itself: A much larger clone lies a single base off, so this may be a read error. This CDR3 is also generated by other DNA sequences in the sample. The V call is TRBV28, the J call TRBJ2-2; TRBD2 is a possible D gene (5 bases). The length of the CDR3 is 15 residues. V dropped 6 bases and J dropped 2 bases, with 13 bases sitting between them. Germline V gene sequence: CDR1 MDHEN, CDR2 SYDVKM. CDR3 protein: CASSPTTGNTGELFF. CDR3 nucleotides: TGTGCCAGCAGCCCTACTACGGGAAACACCGGGGAGCTGTTTTTT.

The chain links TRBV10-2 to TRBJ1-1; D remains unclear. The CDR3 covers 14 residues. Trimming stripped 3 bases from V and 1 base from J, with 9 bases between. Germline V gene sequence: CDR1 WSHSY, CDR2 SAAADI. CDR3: CASSEGGKNTEAFF. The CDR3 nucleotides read TGCGCCAGCAGTGAAGGAGGGAAGAACACTGAAGCTTTCTTT.

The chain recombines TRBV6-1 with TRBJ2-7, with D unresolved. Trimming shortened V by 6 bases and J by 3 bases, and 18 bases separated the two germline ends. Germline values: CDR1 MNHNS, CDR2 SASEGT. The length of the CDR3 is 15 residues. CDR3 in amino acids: CASRTNRQVGYEQYF. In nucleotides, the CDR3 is TGTGCCAGCAGGACCAACCGGCAAGTCGGCTACGAGCAGTACTTC.

CDR3 nucleotides: TGTGCCAGCAGATACAATTCACCCCTCCACTTT. Its protein is CASRYNSPLHF. The chain couples TRBV6-1 to TRBJ1-6; the D is unclear. Germline CDR1 reads MNHNS; CDR2 reads SASEGT. The CDR3 runs 11 residues. V shed 6 bases and J shed 7 bases, with 4 bases lying between them.

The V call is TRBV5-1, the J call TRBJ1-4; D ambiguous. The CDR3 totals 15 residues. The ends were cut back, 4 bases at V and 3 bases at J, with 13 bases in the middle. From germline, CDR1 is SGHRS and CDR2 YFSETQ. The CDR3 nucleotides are TGCGCCAGCAGCAACGTGGTTGGGTCTAATGAAAAACTGTTTTTT. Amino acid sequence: CASSNVVGSNEKLFF. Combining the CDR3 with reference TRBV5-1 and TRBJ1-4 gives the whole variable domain KAGVTQTPRYLIKTRGQQVTLSCSPISGHRSVSWYQQTPGQGLQFLFEYFSETQRNKGNFPGRFSGRQFSNSRSEMNVSTLELGDSALYLCASSNVVGSNEKLFFGSGTQLSVL.

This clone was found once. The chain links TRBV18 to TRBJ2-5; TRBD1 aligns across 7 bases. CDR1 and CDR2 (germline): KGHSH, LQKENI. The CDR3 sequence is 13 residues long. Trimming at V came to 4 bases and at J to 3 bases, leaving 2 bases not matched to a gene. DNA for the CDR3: TGTGCCAGCTCACAGGGGGCAGAAGAGACCCAGTACTTC. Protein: CASSQGAEETQYF.

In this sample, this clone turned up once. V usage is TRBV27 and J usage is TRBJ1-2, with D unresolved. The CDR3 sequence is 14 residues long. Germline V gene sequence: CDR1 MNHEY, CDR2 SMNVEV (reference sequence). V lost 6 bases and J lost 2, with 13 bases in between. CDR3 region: CASRARQQNYGYTF. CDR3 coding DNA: TGTGCCAGCAGGGCCCGCCAGCAAAACTATGGCTACACCTTC.

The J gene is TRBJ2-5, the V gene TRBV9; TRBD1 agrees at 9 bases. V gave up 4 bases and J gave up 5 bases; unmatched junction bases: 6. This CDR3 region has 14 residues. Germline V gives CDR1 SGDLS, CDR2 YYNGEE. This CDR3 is CASSPGTGWETQYF. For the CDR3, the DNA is TGTGCCAGCAGCCCCGGGACAGGGTGGGAGACCCAGTACTTC.

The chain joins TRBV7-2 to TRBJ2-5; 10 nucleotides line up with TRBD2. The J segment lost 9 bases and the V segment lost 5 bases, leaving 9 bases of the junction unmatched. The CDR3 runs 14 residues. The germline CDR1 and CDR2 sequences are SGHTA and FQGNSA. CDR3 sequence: CASSSRTSGQAQYF. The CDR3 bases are TGTGCCAGCAGCAGCCGGACTAGCGGTCAGGCCCAGTACTTC.

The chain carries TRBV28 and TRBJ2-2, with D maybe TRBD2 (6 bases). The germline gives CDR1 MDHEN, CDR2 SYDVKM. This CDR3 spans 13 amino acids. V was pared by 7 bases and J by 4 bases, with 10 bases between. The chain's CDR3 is CASNGEVTGELFF. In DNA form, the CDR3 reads TGTGCCAGCAACGGGGAGGTCACCGGGGAGCTGTTTTTT.

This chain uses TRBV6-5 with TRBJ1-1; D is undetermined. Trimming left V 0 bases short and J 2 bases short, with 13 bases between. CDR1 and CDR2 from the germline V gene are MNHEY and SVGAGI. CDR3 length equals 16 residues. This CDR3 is CASSYSLTRVNTEAFF. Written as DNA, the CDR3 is TGTGCCAGCAGTTACTCGTTAACCCGGGTCAACACTGAAGCTTTCTTT.

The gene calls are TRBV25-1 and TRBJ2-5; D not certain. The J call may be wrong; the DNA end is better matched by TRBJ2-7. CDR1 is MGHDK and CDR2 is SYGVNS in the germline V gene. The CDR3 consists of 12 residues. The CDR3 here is CASSDSGYEQYF. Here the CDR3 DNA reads TGTGCCAGCAGTGATTCGGGTTACGAGCAGTACTTC.

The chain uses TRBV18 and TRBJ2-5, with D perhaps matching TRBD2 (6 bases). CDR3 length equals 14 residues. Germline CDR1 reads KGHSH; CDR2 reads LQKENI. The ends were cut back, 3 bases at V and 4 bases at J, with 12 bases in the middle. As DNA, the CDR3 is TGTGCCAGCTCACCTCCGGGAGTGGCAGAGACCCAGTACTTC. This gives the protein CASSPPGVAETQYF.

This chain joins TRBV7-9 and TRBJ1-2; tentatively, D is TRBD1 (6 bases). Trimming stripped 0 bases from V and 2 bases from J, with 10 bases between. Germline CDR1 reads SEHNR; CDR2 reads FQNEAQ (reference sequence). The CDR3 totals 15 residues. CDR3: CASSLAGAPNYGYTF. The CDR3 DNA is TGTGCCAGCAGCTTAGCGGGGGCGCCCAACTATGGCTACACCTTC.

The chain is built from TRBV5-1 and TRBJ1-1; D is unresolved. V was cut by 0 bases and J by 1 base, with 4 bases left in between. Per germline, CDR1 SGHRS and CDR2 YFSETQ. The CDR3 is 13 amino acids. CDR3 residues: CASSLAKNTEAFF. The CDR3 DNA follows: TGCGCCAGCAGCTTGGCCAAGAACACTGAAGCTTTCTTT.

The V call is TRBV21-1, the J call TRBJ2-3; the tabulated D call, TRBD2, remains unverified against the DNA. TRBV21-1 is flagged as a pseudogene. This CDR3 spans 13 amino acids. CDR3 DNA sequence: TGTGCCAGCAAACGACTGGGTACAGATACGCAGTATTTT. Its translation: CASKRLGTDTQYF.

CDR3 in amino acids: CASSSGTDYGYTF. CDR3 DNA: TGTGCCAGCAGTTCCGGGACGGACTATGGCTACACCTTC. V gene TRBV6-5 combines with J gene TRBJ1-2; TRBD1 is a possible D gene (5 bases). The CDR3 has 13 residues. V shed 4 bases and J shed 3 bases, with 9 bases lying between them. CDR1 is MNHEY, CDR2 SVGAGI, per germline.

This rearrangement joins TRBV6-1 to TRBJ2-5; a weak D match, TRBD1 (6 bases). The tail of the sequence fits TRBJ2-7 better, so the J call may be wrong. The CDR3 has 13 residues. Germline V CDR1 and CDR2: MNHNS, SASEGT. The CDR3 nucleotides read TGTGCCAGCGGCCGGGACATATCCTACGAGCAGTACTTC. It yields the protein CASGRDISYEQYF.